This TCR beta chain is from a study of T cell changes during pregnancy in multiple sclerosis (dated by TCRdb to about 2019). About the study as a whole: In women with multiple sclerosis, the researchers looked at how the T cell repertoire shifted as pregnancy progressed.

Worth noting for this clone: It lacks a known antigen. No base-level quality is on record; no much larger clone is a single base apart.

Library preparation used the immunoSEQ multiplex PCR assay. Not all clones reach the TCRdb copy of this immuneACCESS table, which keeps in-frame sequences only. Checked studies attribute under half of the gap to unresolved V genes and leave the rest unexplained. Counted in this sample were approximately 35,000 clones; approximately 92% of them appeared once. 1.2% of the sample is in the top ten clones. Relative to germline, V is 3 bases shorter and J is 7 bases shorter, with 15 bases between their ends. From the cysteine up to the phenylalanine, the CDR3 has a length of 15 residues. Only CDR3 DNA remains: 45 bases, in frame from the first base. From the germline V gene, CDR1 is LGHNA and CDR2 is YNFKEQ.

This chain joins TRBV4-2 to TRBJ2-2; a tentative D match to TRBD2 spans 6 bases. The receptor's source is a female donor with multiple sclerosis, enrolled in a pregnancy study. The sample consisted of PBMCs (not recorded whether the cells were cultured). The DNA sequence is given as TGTGCCAGCAGCCAGGAACCGGGAGATCGCGGGGAGCTGTTTTTT. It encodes CASSQEPGDRGELFF.